In this sample, the clone carrying this T cell receptor beta chain turned up a few times. Clones were sequenced by immunoSEQ multiplex PCR, and TCRdb holds only the in-frame ones, with some missing. Altogether roughly 250,000 clones are present, over 75% being singletons, with the ten largest covering approximately 2%. This CDR3 contains 16 residues. V dropped 3 bases and J dropped 6; count of bases not matched to a gene: 11. Germline CDR1 is LNHDA and CDR2 is SQIVND (reference sequence). The data were taken from a study of blood T cell repertoires in COVID-19. The chain recombines TRBV19 with TRBJ1-2, with TRBD1 matching 9 bases. Sequencing input: peripheral blood. The sequence came from a woman aged 35 to 49 who had recovered from COVID-19. The CDR3 DNA reads as TGTGCCAGTAGTATGGACGGGACAGGGCGCGGGAATGGCTACACCTTC. Its translation: CASSMDGTGRGNGYTF.